Each of the 6 T cell receptor beta chains below was sequenced from the same sample in a study of blood T cell repertoires in COVID-19. Produced via immunoSEQ multiplex PCR; TCRdb's table is partial and in-frame only. The repertoire includes some 350,000 clones, 70% to 90% of them detected once, and less than 3.5% sits in the top ten. The sequenced sample was peripheral blood. These TCRs come from a human donor in a cohort sampled during active COVID-19.

The chain couples TRBV11-2 to TRBJ2-7, with a tentative D call TRBD2 (6 bases). CDR3 size: 15 residues. The ends were cut back, 3 bases at V and 7 bases at J, with 19 bases in the middle. The V gene's germline CDR1 is SGHAT and CDR2 FQNNGV. CDR3 DNA sequence: TGTGCCAGCAGCTTTACGTCCGGACCGGGGAGGGAGCAGTACTTC. This sequence encodes CASSFTSGPGREQYF.

This clone turned up a few times. The chain couples TRBV30 to TRBJ1-2, with 7 bases fitting TRBD1. Losses at the gene ends were 0 bases for V and 7 bases for J; bases not matched to a gene: 11. Looked up from germline, CDR1 is GTSNPN and CDR2 is SVGIG (reference sequence). This CDR3 has 15 residues. CDR3 amino acids: CAWSVMAGGFGGYTF. In DNA, the CDR3 is TGTGCCTGGAGTGTAATGGCAGGGGGTTTTGGTGGCTACACCTTC.

This sequence joins TRBV11-3 and TRBJ1-3; D ambiguous. The germline CDR1 and CDR2 sequences are SGHNT and YENEEA. This CDR3 has 15 residues. The V end was cut by 1 base, the J end by 2 bases, with 9 bases between. This chain's CDR3 is CASSLGGSPGNTIYF. The CDR3 coding sequence is TGTGCCAGCAGCTTAGGAGGCAGCCCTGGAAACACCATATATTTT.

The V gene is TRBV30, the J gene TRBJ2-3, with 8 bases identical to TRBD1. The germline V gene encodes CDR1 GTSNPN and CDR2 SVGIG (reference sequence). V shed 6 bases, J shed 3 bases, and the junction held 8 bases outside the gene matches. The CDR3 contains 14 residues. As DNA, the CDR3 is TGTGCCTGCGACACAGGGGGTGGGACAGATACGCAGTATTTT. Protein product: CACDTGGGTDTQYF. The full variable domain, in which reference TRBV30 and TRBJ2-3 provide the parts outside the CDR3, is SQTIHQWPATLVQPVGSPLSLECTVEGTSNPNLYWYRQAAGRGLQLLFYSVGIGQISSEVPQNLSASRPQDRQFILSSKKLLLSDSGFYLCACDTGGGTDTQYFGPGTRLTVL.

The genes are TRBV5-1 and TRBJ2-7; perhaps TRBD2 as D (6 bases). Germline values: CDR1 SGHRS, CDR2 YFSETQ. Trimming cost V 1 base and J 1 base, with 12 bases left between them. The CDR3 loop spans 15 amino acids. The CDR3 nucleotides read TGCGCCAGCAGCTTGACGGGGGATCTATCCTACGAGCAGTACTTC. It specifies CASSLTGDLSYEQYF.

The rearrangement joins TRBV14 to TRBJ2-7; no clear D gene. This CDR3 has 11 residues. Germline V gene data show CDR1 as SGHDN and CDR2 as FVKESK. V lost 3 bases to trimming and J lost 2 bases, with 2 bases between them. The CDR3 protein is CASSHTYEQYF. For the CDR3, the DNA is TGTGCCAGCAGCCACACCTACGAGCAGTACTTC.